This T cell receptor beta chain was recorded in a study of T cell responses to AZD1222 COVID-19 vaccine. Measured with immunoSEQ multiplex PCR; TCRdb has only the in-frame clones, and not every one. The sample lists 150,000 or so clones, 85% to 95% occurring once. The trim removed 6 bases at V and 1 base at J, leaving 3 bases unmatched. Germline lookup yields CDR1 MNHNY and CDR2 SVGAGI (reference sequence). The CDR3 is made up of 16 amino acids. The sequencing here drew on peripheral blood, taken on day 0 of AZD1222 vaccination. V gene TRBV6-6 combines with J gene TRBJ2-3; 14 bases line up with TRBD2. The source of this sequence is an adult in good health. This CDR3 reads CASRGTSGSRTDTQYF. CDR3 DNA: TGTGCCAGCAGGGGGACTAGCGGGAGCCGCACAGATACGCAGTATTTT.